This T cell receptor beta chain was sequenced for a study of blood T cells in healthy people across ages. Whole-study results and caveats: Age brought a roughly linear fall in TCR beta diversity measured per million T cells.

Caucasian, healthy and from Russia, the donors were aged between 6 and 90. Extractions gave at least 5 micrograms of total RNA per sample. Sample-barcoded 5' priming and a J-beta primer mix drove a second PCR of 7 to 11 cycles. TCRdb itself ran the 5' RACE reads through MiXCR, one entry per CDR3 protein. The sample gives some 800,000 distinct CDR3 sequences, 20% to 25% of which show up once; 3% to 4% is in the top ten. This clonotype has just a few counts. Its antigen is unknown. The same specimen was also included in a second study, on T cells of mothers and their children. That source adds: No T cell clones of persistent microchimeric origin were detected.

The sequenced material came from blood. This TCR derives from a boy between 10 and 17 years old in good health.

This CDR3 reads CASSSSPGFPLVGANVLTF. The DNA of the CDR3 is TGTGCCAGCAGTTCTTCCCCGGGATTCCCGCTAGTAGGGGCCAACGTCCTGACTTTC. The rearrangement joins TRBV12-3 or TRBV12-4 to TRBJ2-6, with a tentative D call TRBD2 (5 bases). The V end lost 4 bases, the J end lost 4 bases, and 23 bases lay between the germline ends. The CDR3 runs to 19 residues.